Each of the 3 T cell receptor beta chains below was sequenced from the same sample in a study of response to subunit inactivated influenza vaccine. Via MiXCR, TCRdb re-called the RT-PCR reads, giving one row per CDR3 protein. The sample includes under 950,000 distinct CDR3 sequences, 21% of them seen just once. This specimen consisted of PBMCs from blood, obtained 4 to 6 days after vaccination. These receptors were taken from a man aged 45-60 years who received an inactivated influenza vaccine.

The CDR3: CASSWTSGAGELFF. For the CDR3, the DNA is TGTGCCAGCAGTTGGACTAGCGGGGCCGGGGAGCTGTTTTTT. The chain links TRBV12-3 or TRBV12-4 to TRBJ2-2; TRBD2 matches 12 bases. Trimming cost V 4 bases and J 6 bases; bases outside gene matches: 0. The CDR3 sequence is 14 residues long.

This sequence joins TRBV5-1 and TRBJ2-1; 10 bases map to TRBD2. The CDR3 loop spans 18 amino acids. In germline, CDR1 is SGHRS, CDR2 YFSETQ. V shed 1 base and J 3 bases; nucleotides not matched to a gene: 10. The CDR3 here is CASSLPENLAGDYNEQFF. DNA of the CDR3: TGCGCCAGCAGCTTGCCCGAAAACCTAGCGGGGGACTACAATGAGCAGTTCTTC.

This clonotype came up many times. This chain joins TRBV6-1 and TRBJ2-1; no reliable D call. The V end lost 5 bases, the J end lost 0 bases, and 8 bases lay between the germline ends. Germline-derived CDR1 and CDR2 are MNHNS and SASEGT. This CDR3 is built from 14 residues. In nucleotides, the CDR3 is TGTGCCAGCAGTCGGTCTAGCTCCTACAATGAGCAGTTCTTC. This sequence encodes CASSRSSSYNEQFF.